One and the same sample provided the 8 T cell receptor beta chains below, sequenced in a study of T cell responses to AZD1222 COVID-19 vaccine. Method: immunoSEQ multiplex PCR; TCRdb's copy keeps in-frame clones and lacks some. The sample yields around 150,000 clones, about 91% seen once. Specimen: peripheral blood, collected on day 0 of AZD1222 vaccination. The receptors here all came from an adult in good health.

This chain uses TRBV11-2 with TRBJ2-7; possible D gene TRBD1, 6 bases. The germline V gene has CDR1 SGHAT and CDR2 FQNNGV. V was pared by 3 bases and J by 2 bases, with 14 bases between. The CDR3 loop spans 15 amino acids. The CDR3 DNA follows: TGTGCCAGCAGCTTTCAGGGGTCCGGGACCTACGAGCAGTACTTC. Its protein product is CASSFQGSGTYEQYF.

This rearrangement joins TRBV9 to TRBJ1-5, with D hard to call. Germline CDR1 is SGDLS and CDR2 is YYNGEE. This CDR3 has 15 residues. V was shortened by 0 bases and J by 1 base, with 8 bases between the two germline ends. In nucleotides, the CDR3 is TGTGCCAGCAGCGTAGGAGGAGCGAGCAATCAGCCCCAGCATTTT. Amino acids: CASSVGGASNQPQHF.

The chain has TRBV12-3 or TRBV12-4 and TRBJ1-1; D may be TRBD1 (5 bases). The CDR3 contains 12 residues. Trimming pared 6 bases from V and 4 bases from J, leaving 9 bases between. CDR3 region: CASSWGGTEAFF. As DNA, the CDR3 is TGTGCCAGCAGCTGGGGGGGCACTGAAGCTTTCTTT.

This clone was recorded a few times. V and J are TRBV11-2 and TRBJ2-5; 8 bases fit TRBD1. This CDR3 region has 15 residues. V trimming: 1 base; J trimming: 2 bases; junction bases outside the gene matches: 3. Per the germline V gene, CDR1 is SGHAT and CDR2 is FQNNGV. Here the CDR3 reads CASSLAGTGQETQYF. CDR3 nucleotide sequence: TGTGCCAGCAGCTTAGCCGGGACAGGACAAGAGACCCAGTACTTC.

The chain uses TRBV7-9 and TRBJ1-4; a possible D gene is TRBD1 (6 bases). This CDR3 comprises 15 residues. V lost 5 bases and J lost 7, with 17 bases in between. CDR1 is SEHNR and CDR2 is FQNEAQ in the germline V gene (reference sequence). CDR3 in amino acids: CASSPVGGAGEKLFF. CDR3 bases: TGTGCCAGCAGCCCCGTGGGGGGGGCAGGTGAAAAACTGTTTTTT.

The CDR3, as DNA: TGTGCCTGGAGTGTTATTAGCTCCTACAATGAGCAGTTCTTC. Translating gives CAWSVISSYNEQFF. The chain couples TRBV30 to TRBJ2-1; D gene unclear. CDR3 size: 14 residues. V was pared by 0 bases and J by 0 bases, with 6 bases between. From germline, CDR1 is GTSNPN and CDR2 SVGIG (reference sequence).

The CDR3 region has the DNA TGCGCCAGCAGCCAAGTAGGTAGACAGACAACCTACGAGCAGTACTTC. Amino acids: CASSQVGRQTTYEQYF. The rearrangement joins TRBV4-3 to TRBJ2-7; TRBD1 might be the D (5 bases). This CDR3 is 16 amino acids long. Trimming cost V 1 base and J 2 bases, with 15 bases left between them. The germline V gene has CDR1 LGHNA and CDR2 YSLEER.

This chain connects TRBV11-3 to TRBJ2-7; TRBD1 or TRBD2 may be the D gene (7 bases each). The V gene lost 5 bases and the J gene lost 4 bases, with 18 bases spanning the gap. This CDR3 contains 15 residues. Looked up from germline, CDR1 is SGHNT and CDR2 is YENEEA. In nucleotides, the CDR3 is TGTGCCAGCAGCCCGACGAACAGGGGAGGGTACGAGCAGTACTTC. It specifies CASSPTNRGGYEQYF.